This T cell receptor beta chain came from a study of control samples from healthy donors and cancer patients. The V end lost 3 bases, the J end lost 4 bases, and 22 bases lay between the germline ends. This CDR3 region has 19 residues. Germline CDR1 is KGHSH and CDR2 is LQKENI. Using immunoSEQ multiplex PCR, the repertoire was profiled, and TCRdb retains in-frame clones only, with some absent. The data show some 130,000 clones, more than 90% seen once. Source material: blood. The chain is built from TRBV18 and TRBJ2-6; D could derive from TRBD1 or TRBD2 (5 bases each). This TCR came from a young man in good health. CDR3 nucleotides: TGTGCCAGCTCACCGCAATTTCGGGGCCCTAGTTCCGGGGCCAACGTCCTGACTTTC. Translating gives CASSPQFRGPSSGANVLTF.